Listed below are T cell receptor beta chains from one sample, sequenced in a study of T-cell memory formation after mild COVID-19. MiXCR, applied by TCRdb to the 5' RACE reads, yields one record per CDR3 protein. The sample holds fewer than 400,000 distinct CDR3 sequences; 10% to 15% are singletons and the top ten take roughly 23%. What was sequenced was PBMCs or a T cell subset sorted from them (not recorded which). These receptors all stem from a man aged 18 to 29 who had mild COVID-19 (a few samples of this study predate the infection). Cell type and time point are not known. The CDR3 runs from the conserved cysteine through the conserved F or W. The D gene is left open where the match is weak.

v_gene: TRBV7-3
j_gene: TRBJ2-1
d_gene: TRBD2
CDR3aa: CASSPTGGTYNEQFF

v_gene: TRBV28
j_gene: TRBJ1-5
d_gene: .
CDR3aa: CASSPAGLWRQPQHF

v_gene: TRBV12-3/TRBV12-4
j_gene: TRBJ1-1
d_gene: .
CDR3aa: CASSLWAGNTEAFF

v_gene: TRBV11-2
j_gene: TRBJ2-1
d_gene: .
CDR3aa: CASSLSGWGNEQFF

v_gene: TRBV7-9
j_gene: TRBJ2-5
d_gene: .
CDR3aa: CASSILKGQGGETQYF

v_gene: TRBV12-3/TRBV12-4
j_gene: TRBJ2-7
d_gene: .
CDR3aa: CASSPRPSSPYEQYF

v_gene: TRBV20-1
j_gene: TRBJ2-3
d_gene: .
CDR3aa: CSARERISDTQYF

v_gene: TRBV5-1
j_gene: TRBJ2-5
d_gene: .
CDR3aa: CASSFGGEETQYF

v_gene: TRBV6-2/TRBV6-3
j_gene: TRBJ1-1
d_gene: TRBD1
CDR3aa: CASSFRTGEVTEAFF

v_gene: TRBV5-6
j_gene: TRBJ2-2
d_gene: .
CDR3aa: CASSLGPGSNTGELFF

v_gene: TRBV7-7
j_gene: TRBJ2-3
d_gene: TRBD2
CDR3aa: CASSPGTSGAGTQYF

v_gene: TRBV5-1
j_gene: TRBJ2-5
d_gene: .
CDR3aa: CASSSPGETQYF

v_gene: TRBV6-2/TRBV6-3
j_gene: TRBJ2-1
d_gene: TRBD1
CDR3aa: CASSFPNRGNEQFF

v_gene: TRBV4-3
j_gene: TRBJ2-3
d_gene: TRBD2
CDR3aa: CASSHVAGEFTDTQYF

v_gene: TRBV18
j_gene: TRBJ1-3
d_gene: .
CDR3aa: CASSPRQSSGNTIYF

v_gene: TRBV7-3
j_gene: TRBJ1-2
d_gene: .
CDR3aa: CASSSGSGSYGYTF

v_gene: TRBV7-9
j_gene: TRBJ2-5
d_gene: TRBD2
CDR3aa: CASSKQGLAGQETQYF

v_gene: TRBV6-5
j_gene: TRBJ2-5
d_gene: .
CDR3aa: CASRRGPGRGETQYF

v_gene: TRBV7-9
j_gene: TRBJ1-5
d_gene: .
CDR3aa: CASSSEERQPQHF

v_gene: TRBV4-2
j_gene: TRBJ2-6
d_gene: TRBD1
CDR3aa: CASSQDWTGIVGANVLTF

v_gene: TRBV7-3
j_gene: TRBJ2-1
d_gene: .
CDR3aa: CASSLTWEDEQFF

v_gene: TRBV5-4
j_gene: TRBJ2-1
d_gene: TRBD2
CDR3aa: CASRVGLAGDNEQFF

v_gene: TRBV6-1
j_gene: TRBJ2-7
d_gene: .
CDR3aa: CASSSLRTGTYEQYF

v_gene: TRBV12-3/TRBV12-4
j_gene: TRBJ1-2
d_gene: .
CDR3aa: CASRSTGTFYGYTF

v_gene: TRBV11-3
j_gene: TRBJ2-6
d_gene: .
CDR3aa: CASSLGGAASGANVLTF

v_gene: TRBV29-1
j_gene: TRBJ1-3
d_gene: .
CDR3aa: CSVGLQGRGNTIYF

v_gene: TRBV3-1
j_gene: TRBJ2-1
d_gene: TRBD2
CDR3aa: CASSLRRDYPYNEQFF

v_gene: TRBV3-1
j_gene: TRBJ2-3
d_gene: .
CDR3aa: CASSPTGDFTDTQYF

v_gene: TRBV30
j_gene: TRBJ2-1
d_gene: .
CDR3aa: CAWSAGKEINEQFF

v_gene: TRBV14
j_gene: TRBJ2-3
d_gene: .
CDR3aa: CASSQVLRADTQYF

v_gene: TRBV24-1
j_gene: TRBJ2-5
d_gene: TRBD2
CDR3aa: CATSEGLAGAQETQYF

v_gene: TRBV4-2
j_gene: TRBJ2-5
d_gene: TRBD2
CDR3aa: CASSQELAGGRVEETQYF

v_gene: TRBV2
j_gene: TRBJ1-5
d_gene: TRBD1
CDR3aa: CASSRGQGHQPQHF

v_gene: TRBV11-2
j_gene: TRBJ2-1
d_gene: .
CDR3aa: CASSFAGSGLSSEQFF

v_gene: TRBV6-5
j_gene: TRBJ2-5
d_gene: TRBD1
CDR3aa: CASSYSGQGAETQYF

v_gene: TRBV30
j_gene: TRBJ2-3
d_gene: .
CDR3aa: CAWSVGYGGGTDTQYF

v_gene: TRBV4-1
j_gene: TRBJ1-5
d_gene: .
CDR3aa: CASSQEPSQPQHF

v_gene: TRBV12-3/TRBV12-4
j_gene: TRBJ1-3
d_gene: .
CDR3aa: CASRTLSGSGNTIYF

v_gene: TRBV5-1
j_gene: TRBJ2-7
d_gene: .
CDR3aa: CASSPEGKTEYF

v_gene: TRBV12-3/TRBV12-4
j_gene: TRBJ1-1
d_gene: .
CDR3aa: CASRVRGVAEAFF